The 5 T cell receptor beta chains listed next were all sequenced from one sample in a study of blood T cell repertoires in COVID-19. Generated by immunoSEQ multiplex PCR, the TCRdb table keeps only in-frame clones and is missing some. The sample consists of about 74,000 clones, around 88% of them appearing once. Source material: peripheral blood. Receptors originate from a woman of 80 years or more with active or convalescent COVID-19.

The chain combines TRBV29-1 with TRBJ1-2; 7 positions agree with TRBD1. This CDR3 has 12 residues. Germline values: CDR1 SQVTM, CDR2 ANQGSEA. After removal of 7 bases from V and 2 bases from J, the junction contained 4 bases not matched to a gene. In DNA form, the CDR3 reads TGCAGCGCCGGGGACAGAAACTATGGCTACACCTTC. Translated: CSAGDRNYGYTF.

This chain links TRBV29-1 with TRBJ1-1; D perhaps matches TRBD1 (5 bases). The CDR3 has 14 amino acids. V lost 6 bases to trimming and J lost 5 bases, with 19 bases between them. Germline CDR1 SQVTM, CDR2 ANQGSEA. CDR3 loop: CSVVDRGRGTEAFF. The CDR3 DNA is TGCAGCGTCGTGGATAGGGGTAGGGGAACTGAAGCTTTCTTT.

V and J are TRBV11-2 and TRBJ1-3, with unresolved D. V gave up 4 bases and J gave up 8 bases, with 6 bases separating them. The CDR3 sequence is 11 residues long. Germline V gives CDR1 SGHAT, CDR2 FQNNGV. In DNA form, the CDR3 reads TGTGCCAGCAGCTCCCTTGACACCATATATTTT. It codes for CASSSLDTIYF.

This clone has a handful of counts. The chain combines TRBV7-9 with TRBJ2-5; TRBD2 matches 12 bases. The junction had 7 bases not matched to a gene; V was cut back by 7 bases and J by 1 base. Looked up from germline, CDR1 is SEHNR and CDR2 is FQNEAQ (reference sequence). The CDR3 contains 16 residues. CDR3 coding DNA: TGTGCCAGCAACCTAGGACTAGCGGGGATCCAAGAGACCCAGTACTTC. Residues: CASNLGLAGIQETQYF.

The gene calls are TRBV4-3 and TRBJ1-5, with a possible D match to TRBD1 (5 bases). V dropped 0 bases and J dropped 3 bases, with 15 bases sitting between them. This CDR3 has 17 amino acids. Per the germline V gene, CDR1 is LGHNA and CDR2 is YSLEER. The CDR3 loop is CASSQDVGGKNNQPQHF. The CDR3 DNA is TGCGCCAGCAGCCAAGATGTGGGGGGAAAGAACAATCAGCCCCAGCATTTT.